This paragraph reports one TCR beta chain. The antigen is undetermined. Baseline, cycle 4 day 1, and cycle 7 day 1 were the blood sampling points. This sample stems from a study of OX40 agonist ivuxolimab in advanced cancers. Study details: Patients were treated with intravenous ivuxolimab, dosed at 0.01 to 10 mg/kg and infused every 2 weeks. Males comprised around 80% of the group, whose mean age was about 60 years (range roughly 20 to 85). Study outcomes and limitations: In the 0.1-3.0 mg/kg groups, partial responders showed among the lowest expansion.

In germline, CDR1 is MDHEN, CDR2 SYDVKM. The CDR3 extends over 15 amino acids. Trimming shortened V by 3 bases and J by 2 bases, and 11 bases separated the two germline ends. Produced via immunoSEQ multiplex PCR; TCRdb's table is partial and in-frame only. The sample holds about 75,000 clones, 86% seen once. This TCR was sampled from an adult with an advanced solid tumor such as melanoma, head and neck, liver or kidney cancer. The sequencing here drew on CD4+ or CD8+ T cells sorted from blood, taken in a trial of the OX40 agonist ivuxolimab. The rearrangement joins TRBV28 to TRBJ1-3, with a tentative D call TRBD1 (5 bases). The CDR3: CASSFQGTAGNTIYF. The CDR3, as DNA: TGTGCCAGCAGTTTTCAGGGAACCGCTGGAAACACCATATATTTT. Filled out from reference TRBV28 and TRBJ1-3, the complete variable domain reads DVKVTQSSRYLVKRTGEKVFLECVQDMDHENMFWYRQDPGLGLRLIYFSYDVKMKEKGDIPEGYSVSREKKERFSLILESASTNQTSMYLCASSFQGTAGNTIYFGEGSWLTVV.